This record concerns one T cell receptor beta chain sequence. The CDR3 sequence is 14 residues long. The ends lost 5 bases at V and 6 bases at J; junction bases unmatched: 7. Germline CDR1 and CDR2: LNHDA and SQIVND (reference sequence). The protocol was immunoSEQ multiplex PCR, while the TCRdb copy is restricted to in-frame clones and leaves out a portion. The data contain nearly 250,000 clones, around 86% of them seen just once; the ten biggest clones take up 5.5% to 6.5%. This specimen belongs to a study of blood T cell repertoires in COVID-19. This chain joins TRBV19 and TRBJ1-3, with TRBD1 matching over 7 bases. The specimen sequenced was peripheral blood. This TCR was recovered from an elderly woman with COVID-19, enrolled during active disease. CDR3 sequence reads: CASSPGGNENTIYF. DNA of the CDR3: TGTGCCAGTAGTCCAGGGGGGAATGAAAACACCATATATTTT.